What follows is one T cell receptor (beta chain) and its context. This sample is drawn from a study of control samples from healthy donors and cancer patients. Only in-frame clones appear in the TCRdb table, and some are missing; sequencing was by immunoSEQ multiplex PCR. The sample has fewer than 110,000 clones, approximately 90% seen once. Between the trimmed V and J ends, which lost 1 base and 8 bases, there was a span of 12 bases. The CDR3 contains 14 residues. Germline V gene data show CDR1 as SGHTA and CDR2 as FQGTGA. This sequence originates from a man aged 60 to 75 with lung cancer. This sequence joins TRBV7-3 and TRBJ2-1; no definite D call. Sequenced: PBMCs. The CDR3 nucleotides are TGTGCCAGCAGCTTAAGAAACATTCCCGATGAGCAGTTCTTC. Encoded protein: CASSLRNIPDEQFF.